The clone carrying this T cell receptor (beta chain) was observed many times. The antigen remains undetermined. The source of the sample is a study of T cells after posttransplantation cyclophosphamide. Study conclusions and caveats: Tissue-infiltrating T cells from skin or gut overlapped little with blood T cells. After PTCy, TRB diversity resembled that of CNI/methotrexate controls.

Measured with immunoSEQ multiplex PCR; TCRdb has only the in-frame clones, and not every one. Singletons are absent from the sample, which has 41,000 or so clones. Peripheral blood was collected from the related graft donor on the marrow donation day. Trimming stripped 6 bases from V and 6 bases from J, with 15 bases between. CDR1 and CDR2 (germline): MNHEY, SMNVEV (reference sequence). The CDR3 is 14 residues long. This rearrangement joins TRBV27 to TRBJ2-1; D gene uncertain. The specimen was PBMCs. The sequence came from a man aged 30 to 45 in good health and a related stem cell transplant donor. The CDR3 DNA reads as TGTGCCAGCAGAAGAGGAGCGCTGAGCAATGAGCAGTTCTTC. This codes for CASRRGALSNEQFF.